This TCR beta chain was identified in a study of neurological immune-mediated disorders. V was cut by 8 bases and J by 1 base, with 11 bases left in between. Germline values: CDR1 SQVTM, CDR2 ANQGSEA. This CDR3 comprises 12 residues. Described time point: technical triplicate 3. The making of cDNA relied on 5'RACE with 10-nucleotide random UMIs. TCRdb re-called the 5' RACE reads with MiXCR, one entry per CDR3 protein. The data contain about 30,000 distinct CDR3 sequences, about 17% of them singletons. The clonotype was recovered from a female donor with HTLV-1-associated myelopathy (HAM/TSP). Sample: CD4+ T cells from blood. J is TRBJ1-1 and V is TRBV29-1, with a tentative D call TRBD1 (5 bases). CDR3 protein: CSTNRRNTEAFF. DNA for the CDR3: TGCAGCACCAACAGGAGGAACACTGAAGCTTTCTTT.